This T cell receptor (beta chain) emerged from a study of CD8+ T cells in alopecia areata. Trimming removed 4 bases from V and 2 bases from J, with 1 base in between. In germline, CDR1 is SEHNR, CDR2 FQNEAQ (reference sequence). CDR3 length equals 11 residues. This clone was detected only a few times. The identical CDR3 is also encoded by other nucleotide sequences in the sample. The sample's treatment: oral pan-JAK inhibitor, 5-10 mg twice daily. Extraction and reverse transcription of RNA yielded cDNA as the sequencing template. TCRdb keeps only in-frame clones here, not all; method: immunoSEQ multiplex PCR. The repertoire holds about 270,000 clones, with approximately 60% as singletons.

The source was CD4+ T cells sorted from blood, collected at approximately week 52, from a patient treated with tofacitinib. The chain has TRBV7-9 and TRBJ2-3; D is ambiguous. The clonotype comes from a human donor with alopecia areata. The CDR3: CASSSTDTQYF. CDR3 coding DNA: TGTGCCAGCAGCTCCACAGATACGCAGTATTTT.